The clone carrying this T cell receptor beta chain came up many times. The CDR3 length is 13 residues. The ends were cut back, 5 bases at V and 2 bases at J, with 9 bases in the middle. CAS ≥3, NOSPECS ≥4, moderate-to-severe activity and duration under 3 months marked donors with ophthalmopathy. Pregnancy or lactation, uncontrolled infections and other autoimmune diseases were grounds for excluding patients. The data were obtained in a study of Graves' ophthalmopathy and Graves' hyperthyroidism. Across the whole study: Researchers obtained peripheral blood at initial diagnosis, before any treatment had begun.

Scientists amplified the TCR beta CDR3 regions from RNA transcripts. RT-PCR in the first round used HTBI primers; a second-round multiplex PCR followed. TCRdb re-analysed the multiplex PCR reads in MiXCR, keeping a single row per CDR3 protein. The sample lists 200,000 to 250,000 distinct CDR3 sequences; 20% to 25% were seen once. Sequenced input: peripheral blood. This sequence joins TRBV12-3 or TRBV12-4 and TRBJ1-1, with D unclear. The origin of this receptor is a woman aged 45-59 years with Graves' ophthalmopathy. The CDR3 coding sequence is TGTGCCAGCAGTCTGGATCAAAACACTGAAGCTTTCTTT. Its protein is CASSLDQNTEAFF.